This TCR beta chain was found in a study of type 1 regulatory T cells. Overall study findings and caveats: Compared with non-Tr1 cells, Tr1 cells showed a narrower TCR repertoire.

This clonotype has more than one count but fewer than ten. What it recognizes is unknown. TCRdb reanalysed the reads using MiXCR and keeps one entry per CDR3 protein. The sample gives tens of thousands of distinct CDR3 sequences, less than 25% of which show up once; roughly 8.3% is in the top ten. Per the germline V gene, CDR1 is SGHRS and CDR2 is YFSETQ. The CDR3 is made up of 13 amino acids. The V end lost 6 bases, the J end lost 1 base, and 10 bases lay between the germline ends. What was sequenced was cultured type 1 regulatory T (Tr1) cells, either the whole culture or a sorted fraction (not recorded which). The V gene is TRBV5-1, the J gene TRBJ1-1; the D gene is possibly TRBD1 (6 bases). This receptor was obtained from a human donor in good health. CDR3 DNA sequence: TGCGCCAGCACCGAAGGGGGGAACACTGAAGCTTTCTTT. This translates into CASTEGGNTEAFF. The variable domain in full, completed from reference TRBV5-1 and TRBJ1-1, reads KAGVTQTPRYLIKTRGQQVTLSCSPISGHRSVSWYQQTPGQGLQFLFEYFSETQRNKGNFPGRFSGRQFSNSRSEMNVSTLELGDSALYLCASTEGGNTEAFFGQGTRLTVV.